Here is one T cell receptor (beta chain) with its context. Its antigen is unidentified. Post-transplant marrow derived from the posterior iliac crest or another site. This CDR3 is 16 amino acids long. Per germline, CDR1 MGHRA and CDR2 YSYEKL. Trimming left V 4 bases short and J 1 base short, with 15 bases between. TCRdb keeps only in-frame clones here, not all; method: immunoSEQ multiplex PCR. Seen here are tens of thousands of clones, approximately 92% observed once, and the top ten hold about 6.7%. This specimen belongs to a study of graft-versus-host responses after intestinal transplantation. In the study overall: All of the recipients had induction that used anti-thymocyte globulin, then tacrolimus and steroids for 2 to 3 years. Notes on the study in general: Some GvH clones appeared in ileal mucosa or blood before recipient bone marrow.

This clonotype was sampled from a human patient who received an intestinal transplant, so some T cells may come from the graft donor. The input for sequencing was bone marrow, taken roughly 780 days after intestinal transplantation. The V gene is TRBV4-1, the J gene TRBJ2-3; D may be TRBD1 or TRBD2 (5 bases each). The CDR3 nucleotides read TGCGCCAGCAGCCCCTCTAACCAGGGAGGCACAGATACGCAGTATTTT. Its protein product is CASSPSNQGGTDTQYF.